This T cell receptor beta chain is drawn from a study of prognosis after radiotherapy for stage I lung cancer. Study-wide background: Radiotherapy: SBRT, 3 to 5 fractions, biologically effective dose at least 100 Gy. Overall study results and limits: Lower values of Shannon entropy after stereotactic body radiation therapy were seen in patients who developed distant metastases.

TCR beta CDR3 amplification from genomic DNA was performed by two-round multiplex PCR. Initially, in first-round PCR, primers specific to each TRBV and TRBJ gene were used. TCRdb re-derived calls from the multiplex PCR reads in MiXCR, one entry per CDR3 protein. The sample includes roughly 32,000 distinct CDR3 sequences, approximately 39% of them seen just once. Investigators drew about 6 milliliters of peripheral blood at each of two time points. The CDR3 covers 15 residues. The germline V gene has CDR1 SEHNR and CDR2 FQNEAQ (reference sequence). On this clonotype itself: Its antigen is still unknown. The junction shows a germline mismatch at one end, possibly a read error.

V usage is TRBV7-9 and J usage is TRBJ1-6; TRBD1 might be the D (5 bases). The sequencing used PBMCs, collected before or after stereotactic body radiation therapy (not recorded which). The source is a donor over 45 with non-small cell lung cancer. The CDR3 is CASAPGTGNNSPLNF. The CDR3 coding sequence is TGTGCCAGCGCCCCCGGGACGGGTAATAATTCACCCCTCAACTTT.